A single sample gave rise to the 27 T cell receptor beta chains below, sequenced in a study of neoadjuvant anti-PD-1 for oral cavity cancer. The time point here: after neoadjuvant nivolumab, at surgical resection. The assay was immunoSEQ multiplex PCR, and TCRdb's table has in-frame clones only and misses some. This sample has over 65,000 clones, with roughly nine tenths found just once. The starting material was PBMCs, obtained after nivolumab (anti-PD-1) treatment. These receptors were taken from a person aged 35 to 85 with oral cavity squamous cell carcinoma.

This rearrangement joins TRBV9 to TRBJ2-7; a possible D gene is TRBD1 (7 bases). V lost 5 bases and J lost 2, with 17 bases in between. Germline V gene lookup returns CDR1 SGDLS and CDR2 YYNGEE. This CDR3 spans 15 amino acids. The CDR3 coding sequence is TGTGCCAGCAGTGCTGGCGGGACAGAGACCTACGAGCAGTACTTC. This gives the protein CASSAGGTETYEQYF.

The rearrangement links TRBV5-1 to TRBJ2-6, with unresolved D. The germline gives CDR1 SGHRS, CDR2 YFSETQ. The CDR3 runs 14 residues. V was shortened by 2 bases and J by 3 bases, with 6 bases between the two germline ends. CDR3 coding DNA: TGCGCCAGCAGCTTAAGTGTTGGGGCCAACGTCCTGACTTTC. Protein product: CASSLSVGANVLTF.

This chain links TRBV5-1 with TRBJ2-1; no clear D. Trimming left V 0 bases short and J 5 bases short, with 12 bases between. CDR1 and CDR2 from the germline V gene are SGHRS and YFSETQ. The CDR3 contains 15 residues. The CDR3 DNA reads as TGCGCCAGCAGCTTGGGGACCACCCGAAACAATGAGCAGTTCTTC. It encodes CASSLGTTRNNEQFF.

The chain links TRBV13 to TRBJ2-1, with 7 bases that match TRBD1. From germline, CDR1 is PRHDT and CDR2 FYEKMQ (reference sequence). V lost 3 bases, J lost 4 bases, and 0 bases stayed unmatched. The CDR3 loop spans 13 amino acids. CDR3 sequence reads: CASSLGQYNEQFF. For the CDR3, the DNA is TGTGCCAGCAGCTTGGGACAGTACAATGAGCAGTTCTTC.

The CDR3 protein is CASSAVARDPETQYF. Here the CDR3 DNA reads TGTGCCAGCAGTGCCGTCGCACGGGATCCAGAGACCCAGTACTTC. The V call is TRBV6-5, the J call TRBJ2-5; D perhaps matches TRBD2 (5 bases). Looked up from germline, CDR1 is MNHEY and CDR2 is SVGAGI. There are 15 residues in the CDR3. V lost 5 bases to trimming and J lost 4 bases, with 17 bases between them.

The rearrangement uses TRBV19 and TRBJ2-4; D remains unclear. The CDR3 is 14 residues long. Germline V gene sequence: CDR1 LNHDA, CDR2 SQIVND (reference sequence). V gave up 5 bases and J gave up 0 bases, with 8 bases separating them. The CDR3 bases are TGTGCCAGTAGTGACGGAGCAGCCAAAAACATTCAGTACTTC. This encodes CASSDGAAKNIQYF.

The rearrangement joins TRBV29-1 to TRBJ2-6; D unresolved. From germline, CDR1 is SQVTM and CDR2 ANQGSEA. This CDR3 is built from 15 residues. Trimming stripped 0 bases from V and 4 bases from J, with 10 bases between. The CDR3 loop is CSVEDGLRGANVLTF. The CDR3 DNA is TGCAGCGTTGAAGATGGCCTTAGGGGGGCCAACGTCCTGACTTTC.

This sequence joins TRBV19 and TRBJ2-5, with 14 bases matching TRBD2. CDR1 is LNHDA, CDR2 SQIVND, per germline (reference sequence). The CDR3 is made up of 18 amino acids. The V and J ends lost 2 bases and 4 bases, in that order; junction bases with no gene match: 9. The CDR3: CASSIRPGLAGARETQYF. The DNA of the CDR3 is TGTGCCAGTAGTATAAGACCGGGACTAGCGGGAGCAAGAGAGACCCAGTACTTC.

V usage is TRBV5-1 and J usage is TRBJ1-2; D is possibly TRBD1 (6 bases). This CDR3 spans 15 amino acids. Germline V gene lookup returns CDR1 SGHRS and CDR2 YFSETQ. The V end was cut by 4 bases, the J end by 0 bases, with 13 bases between. The CDR3 reads CASSEGQPPNYGYTF. CDR3 DNA: TGCGCCAGCAGCGAGGGACAACCACCTAACTATGGCTACACCTTC.

V and J are TRBV9 and TRBJ1-4, with D hard to call. Between the trimmed V and J ends, which lost 0 bases and 7 bases, there was a span of 13 bases. Per germline, CDR1 SGDLS and CDR2 YYNGEE. The CDR3 consists of 15 residues. CDR3 sequence (DNA): TGTGCCAGCAGCGTAGAGGCCCTATACGGTGAAAAACTGTTTTTT. Translating it yields CASSVEALYGEKLFF.

The J gene is TRBJ2-1, the V gene TRBV5-1, with 14 bases matching TRBD2. J lost 7 bases, V lost 7 bases, and 10 bases had no gene match. This CDR3 contains 16 residues. Germline V gene sequence: CDR1 SGHRS, CDR2 YFSETQ. The CDR3 region has the DNA TGCGCCAGCCGTCTTTCGGGACTAGCGGGGGTGAATGAGCAGTTCTTC. It translates to CASRLSGLAGVNEQFF.

This clone was counted a few times. The rearrangement uses TRBV5-1 and TRBJ1-2; D is undetermined. CDR1 is SGHRS, CDR2 YFSETQ, per germline. With 4 bases removed from V and 3 bases from J, the gap between germline ends came to 19 bases. The CDR3 has 16 residues. As DNA, the CDR3 is TGCGCCAGCAGCGACTTTATACTAAAATTGCACTATGGCTACACCTTC. Protein product: CASSDFILKLHYGYTF.

The V call is TRBV2, the J call TRBJ1-6; 8 nucleotides align to TRBD1. Germline CDR1 SNHLY, CDR2 FYNNEI. The CDR3 contains 14 residues. The ends lost 11 bases at V and 9 bases at J; junction bases unmatched: 12. The CDR3 here is CAGLPTGEGSPLHF. The DNA of the CDR3 is TGTGCCGGACTACCGACAGGGGAGGGTTCACCCCTCCACTTT.

The rearrangement links TRBV5-1 to TRBJ2-7; possible D gene TRBD1, 5 bases. With 0 bases removed from V and 1 base from J, the gap between germline ends came to 8 bases. The CDR3 is 14 residues long. Per germline, CDR1 SGHRS and CDR2 YFSETQ. CDR3 bases: TGCGCCAGCAGCTTGGGTAGGGGATCCTACGAGCAGTACTTC. It translates to CASSLGRGSYEQYF.

This clone was seen a single time. This sequence joins TRBV9 and TRBJ2-3, with 8 bases matching TRBD1. The ends lost 4 bases at V and 2 bases at J; junction bases unmatched: 9. The length of the CDR3 is 16 residues. Per germline, CDR1 SGDLS and CDR2 YYNGEE. The CDR3 DNA reads as TGTGCCAGCAGCCTGACCGGGACAGGACTCACAGATACGCAGTATTTT. Amino acids: CASSLTGTGLTDTQYF.

The V gene is TRBV27, the J gene TRBJ2-3; D perhaps matches TRBD2 (6 bases). The CDR3 extends over 14 amino acids. Trimming shortened V by 8 bases and J by 4 bases, and 16 bases separated the two germline ends. Per the germline V gene, CDR1 is MNHEY and CDR2 is SMNVEV (reference sequence). The chain's CDR3 is CASRSTSPSDTQYF. As DNA, the CDR3 is TGTGCCAGCCGATCGACTAGTCCGTCAGATACGCAGTATTTT.

The CDR3 sequence: CASSARLRYSGQSYGYTF. CDR3 in DNA: TGTGCCAGCAGCGCCCGACTGCGGTACTCGGGACAGTCATATGGCTACACCTTC. The J gene is TRBJ1-2, the V gene TRBV7-8, with TRBD1 identical over 7 bases. Germline CDR1 reads SGHVS; CDR2 reads FQNEAQ. After removal of 5 bases from V and 5 bases from J, the junction contained 20 bases not matched to a gene. The CDR3 sequence is 18 residues long.

The chain is built from TRBV6-6 and TRBJ2-3, with D possibly TRBD2 on 5 matching bases. CDR3 length equals 12 residues. Trimming cost V 6 bases and J 4 bases, with 8 bases left between them. CDR1 and CDR2 (germline): MNHNY, SVGAGI (reference sequence). CDR3 protein: CASRAGSDTQYF. The CDR3 nucleotides are TGTGCCAGCAGGGCGGGCTCAGATACGCAGTATTTT.

The CDR3 region is CASRETGSPSRGYGYTF. In nucleotides, the CDR3 is TGTGCCAGCAGGGAAACAGGGTCCCCTTCAAGGGGCTATGGCTACACCTTC. The chain employs TRBV6-1 and TRBJ1-2; the D gene is possibly TRBD1 (6 bases). The CDR3 has 17 residues. Germline V gives CDR1 MNHNS, CDR2 SASEGT. The germline V and J ends were trimmed by 6 bases and 4 bases, with 24 bases remaining between them.

The chain links TRBV7-8 to TRBJ1-5; TRBD1 matches 7 bases. From germline, CDR1 is SGHVS and CDR2 FQNEAQ. J was trimmed by 5 bases and V by 2 bases; bases with no gene match: 3. The CDR3 is made up of 14 amino acids. The CDR3 spells CASSLTTGDQPQHF. As DNA, the CDR3 is TGTGCCAGCAGCTTAACCACAGGGGATCAGCCCCAGCATTTT.

V is TRBV5-1 and J is TRBJ2-1; the match to TRBD2 covers 9 bases. The CDR3 consists of 15 residues. Germline V gene data show CDR1 as SGHRS and CDR2 as YFSETQ. V was pared by 3 bases and J by 5 bases, with 6 bases of the junction left unmatched. This CDR3 reads CASSWIAGANNEQFF. DNA of the CDR3: TGCGCCAGCAGCTGGATAGCGGGGGCCAACAATGAGCAGTTCTTC.

The V gene is TRBV6-8, the J gene TRBJ2-7, with TRBD1 matching 9 bases. From germline, CDR1 is MNHGY and CDR2 SAAAGT. J lost 2 bases, V lost 11 bases, and 4 bases had no gene match. This CDR3 spans 12 amino acids. The CDR3: CAATGGPYEQYF. CDR3 bases: TGTGCCGCGACAGGGGGTCCCTACGAGCAGTACTTC.

This clone appeared a single time. The rearrangement joins TRBV7-8 to TRBJ1-1; D ambiguous. The V gene lost 2 bases and the J gene lost 1 base, with 5 bases spanning the gap. The CDR3 sequence is 13 residues long. Germline V lookup: CDR1 SGHVS, CDR2 FQNEAQ. CDR3 residues: CASSLQQNTEAFF. In nucleotides, the CDR3 is TGTGCCAGCAGCTTACAACAGAACACTGAAGCTTTCTTT.

CDR3 loop: CAWSVPGWAQPQHF. Written as DNA, the CDR3 is TGTGCCTGGAGTGTACCAGGGTGGGCTCAGCCCCAGCATTTT. The V and J genes are TRBV30 and TRBJ1-5; weak D call: TRBD1 (5 bases). The CDR3 has 14 residues. Germline values: CDR1 GTSNPN, CDR2 SVGIG (reference sequence). V was trimmed by 0 bases and J by 6 bases, leaving 12 bases between them.

The gene calls are TRBV21-1 and TRBJ2-7; the D segment call TRBD2 is taken from the table without a DNA check. TRBV21-1 counts as a pseudogene. The length of the CDR3 is 13 residues. The CDR3 loop reads CASSNRGGSEQYF. In DNA, the CDR3 is TGTGCCAGCAGCAACCGGGGAGGGTCCGAGCAGTACTTC.

This clone was detected once. V and J are TRBV10-1 and TRBJ2-3; perhaps D is TRBD1 or TRBD2 (6 bases each). Trimming stripped 3 bases from V and 0 bases from J, with 7 bases between. CDR1 and CDR2 from the germline V gene are WNHNN and SYGVQD (reference sequence). The CDR3 totals 14 residues. The CDR3 is CASSEGGSTDTQYF. The CDR3 DNA follows: TGCGCCAGCAGTGAAGGGGGGAGCACAGATACGCAGTATTTT.

CDR3 DNA: TGTGCCAGCAGCGTAGCTAGGACAGGGGGTCTTGGGGCCAACGTCCTGACTTTC. Its translation: CASSVARTGGLGANVLTF. J is TRBJ2-6 and V is TRBV9; 10 positions match TRBD1. V dropped 0 bases and J dropped 3; count of bases not matched to a gene: 6. CDR3 length: 18 amino acids. In germline, CDR1 is SGDLS, CDR2 YYNGEE.